This T cell receptor (beta chain) was identified during a study of cytomegalovirus exposure and HLA in healthy donors. Study observations and caveats: In a later analysis, TCR beta V- and J-gene trimming was associated with a missense DCLRE1C variant. Exclusion as indistinguishable affected some V segments, including TRBV6-2 and TRBV6-3. On later analysis, the bulk of CMV-associated TCR beta chains appeared to be HLA-restricted. Cytomegalovirus association was listed for 164 TCR beta chains.

PCR employed 60 Vbeta and 13 Jbeta primers. TCRdb's copy holds only in-frame clones and misses some; the assay was immunoSEQ multiplex PCR. In total, the table holds nearly 200,000 clones. In the case of this clone: Its antigen is not identified.

V was clipped by 0 bases and J by 0 bases, with 6 bases between them. Germline V gives CDR1 MNHEY, CDR2 SVGAGI. This CDR3 region has 15 residues. The V call is TRBV6-5, the J call TRBJ2-1; D perhaps matches TRBD2 (6 bases). Sequences were obtained from PBMCs. The sequence derives from a boy aged 5-17 years in good health and CMV-seronegative. The CDR3 coding sequence is TGTGCCAGCAGTTACTCGGGGGGCTCCTACAATGAGCAGTTCTTC. Translated: CASSYSGGSYNEQFF.